This entry describes one T cell receptor (beta chain). Its antigen remains unknown. Germline V CDR1 and CDR2: MDHEN, SYDVKM. V lost 5 bases and J lost 12, with 11 bases in between. The CDR3 is made up of 12 amino acids. This sample stems from a study of cytomegalovirus exposure and HLA in healthy donors. The wider study: In a previous analysis, about 100 million unique TCR beta sequences were found from 150 million to 200 million T cells.

PCR primers comprised 60 Vbeta and 13 Jbeta primers. Original data processing: Later work found approximately 80 million unique TCR beta chains, with 9.5 million to 11 million shared. TCRdb's copy holds only in-frame clones and misses some; the assay was immunoSEQ multiplex PCR. The V and J calls and clone size were taken over from that table, and D and trimming were inferred from the DNA. The sample has 150,000 to 200,000 clones; about four fifths are singletons. Study-wide findings and caveats: Exclusion as indistinguishable affected some V segments, including TRBV6-2 and TRBV6-3. An assumption of roughly uniform sequencing depth across donors underlay the presence/absence analyses.

This sequence joins TRBV28 and TRBJ1-6, with a possible D match to TRBD1 (6 bases). Sequencing was carried out using PBMCs. This clonotype was obtained from a man aged 18 to 30 in good health and CMV-seronegative. This CDR3 reads CASSPPRGPLHF. CDR3 sequence (DNA): TGTGCCAGCAGTCCCCCCAGGGGACCCCTCCACTTT.